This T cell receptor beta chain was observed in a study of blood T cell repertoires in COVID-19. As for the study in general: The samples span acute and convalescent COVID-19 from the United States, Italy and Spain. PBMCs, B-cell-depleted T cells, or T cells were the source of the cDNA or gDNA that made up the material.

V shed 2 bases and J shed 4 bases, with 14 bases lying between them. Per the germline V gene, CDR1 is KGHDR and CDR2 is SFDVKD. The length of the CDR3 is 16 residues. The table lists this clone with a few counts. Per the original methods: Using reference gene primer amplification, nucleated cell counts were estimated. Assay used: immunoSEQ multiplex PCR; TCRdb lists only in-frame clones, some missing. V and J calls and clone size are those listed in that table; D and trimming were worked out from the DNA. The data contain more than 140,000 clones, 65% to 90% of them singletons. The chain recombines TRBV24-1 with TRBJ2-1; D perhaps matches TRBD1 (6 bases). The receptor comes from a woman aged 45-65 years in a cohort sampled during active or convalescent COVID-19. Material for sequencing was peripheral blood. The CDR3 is CATSDSGQFGYNEQFF. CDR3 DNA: TGTGCCACCAGTGATTCCGGACAGTTTGGGTACAATGAGCAGTTCTTC.